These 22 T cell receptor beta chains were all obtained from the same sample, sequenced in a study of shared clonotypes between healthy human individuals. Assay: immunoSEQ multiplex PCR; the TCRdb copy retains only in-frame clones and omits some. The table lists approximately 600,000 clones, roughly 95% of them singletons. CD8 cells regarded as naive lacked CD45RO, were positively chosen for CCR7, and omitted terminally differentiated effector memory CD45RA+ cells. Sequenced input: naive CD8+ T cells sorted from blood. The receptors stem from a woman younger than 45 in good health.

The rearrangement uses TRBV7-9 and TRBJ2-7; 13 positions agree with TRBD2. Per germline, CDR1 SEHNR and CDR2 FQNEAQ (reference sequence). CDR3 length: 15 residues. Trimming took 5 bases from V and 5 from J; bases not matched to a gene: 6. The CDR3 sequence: CASSPTSGRMNEQYF. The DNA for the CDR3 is TGTGCCAGCAGCCCGACTAGCGGGAGGATGAACGAGCAGTACTTC.

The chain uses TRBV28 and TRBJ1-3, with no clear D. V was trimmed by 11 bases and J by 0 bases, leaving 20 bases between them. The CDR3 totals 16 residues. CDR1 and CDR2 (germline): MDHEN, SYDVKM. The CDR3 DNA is TGTGCCTCCGCTGGGGTCGACACCTTCTCTGGAAACACCATATATTTT. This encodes CASAGVDTFSGNTIYF.

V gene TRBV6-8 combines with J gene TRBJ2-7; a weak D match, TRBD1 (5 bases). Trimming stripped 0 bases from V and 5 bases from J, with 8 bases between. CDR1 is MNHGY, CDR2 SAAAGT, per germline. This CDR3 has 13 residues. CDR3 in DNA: TGTGCCAGCAGTTACTCGAAGGGGCACGAGCAGTACTTC. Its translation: CASSYSKGHEQYF.

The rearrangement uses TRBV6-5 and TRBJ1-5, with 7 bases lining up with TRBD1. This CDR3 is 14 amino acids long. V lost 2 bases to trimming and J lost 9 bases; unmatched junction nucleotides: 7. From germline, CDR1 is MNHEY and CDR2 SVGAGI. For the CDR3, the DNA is TGTGCCAGCAGTTACCGGGACAGCTTGCCGCCCCAGCATTTT. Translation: CASSYRDSLPPQHF.

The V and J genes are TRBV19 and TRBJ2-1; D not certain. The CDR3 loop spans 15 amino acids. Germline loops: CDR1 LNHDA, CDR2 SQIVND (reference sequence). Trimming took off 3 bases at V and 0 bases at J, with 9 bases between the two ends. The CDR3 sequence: CASSIVADSYNEQFF. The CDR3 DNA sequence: TGTGCCAGTAGTATTGTTGCGGACTCCTACAATGAGCAGTTCTTC.

CDR3 in DNA: TGTGCCAGCAGTTCCCAACCCGGGGCCCTGTCCTACGAGCAGTACTTC. It codes for CASSSQPGALSYEQYF. J is TRBJ2-7 and V is TRBV28; D could derive from TRBD1 or TRBD2 (5 bases each). V was clipped by 4 bases and J by 1 base, with 17 bases between them. The CDR3 runs 16 residues. CDR1 and CDR2 from the germline V gene are MDHEN and SYDVKM.

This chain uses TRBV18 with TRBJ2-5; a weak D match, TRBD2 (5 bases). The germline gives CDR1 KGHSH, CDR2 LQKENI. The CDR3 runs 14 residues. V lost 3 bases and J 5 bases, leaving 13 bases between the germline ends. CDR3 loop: CASSPGGLKETQYF. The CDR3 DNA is TGTGCCAGCTCACCGGGTGGACTTAAGGAGACCCAGTACTTC. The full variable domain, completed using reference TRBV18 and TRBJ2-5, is NAGVMQNPRHLVRRRGQEARLRCSPMKGHSHVYWYRQLPEEGLKFMVYLQKENIIDESGMPKERFSAEFPKEGPSILRIQQVVRGDSAAYFCASSPGGLKETQYFGPGTRLLVL.

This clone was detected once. The CDR3 protein is CASSLDDYNEQFF. The CDR3 nucleotides read TGCGCCAGCAGCTTGGACGATTACAATGAGCAGTTCTTC. V gene TRBV5-1 combines with J gene TRBJ2-1; no definite D call. Germline values: CDR1 SGHRS, CDR2 YFSETQ. The V end lost 0 bases, the J end lost 4 bases, and 5 bases lay between the germline ends. The CDR3 spans 13 residues.

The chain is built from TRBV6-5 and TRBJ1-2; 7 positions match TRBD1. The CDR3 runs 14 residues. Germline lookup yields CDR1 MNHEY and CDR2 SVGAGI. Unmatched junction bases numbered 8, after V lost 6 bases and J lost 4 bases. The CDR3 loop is CASSPTGPVYGYTF. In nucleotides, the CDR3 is TGTGCCAGCAGCCCGACAGGGCCCGTCTATGGCTACACCTTC.

CDR3 sequence: CASRSRGNGEQYF. CDR3 sequence (DNA): TGTGCCAGCAGGAGCCGAGGGAACGGGGAGCAGTACTTC. The V gene is TRBV7-8, the J gene TRBJ2-7, with a tentative D call TRBD2 (5 bases). Per the germline V gene, CDR1 is SGHVS and CDR2 is FQNEAQ. V was cut by 6 bases and J by 7 bases, with 16 bases left in between. The CDR3 extends over 13 amino acids.

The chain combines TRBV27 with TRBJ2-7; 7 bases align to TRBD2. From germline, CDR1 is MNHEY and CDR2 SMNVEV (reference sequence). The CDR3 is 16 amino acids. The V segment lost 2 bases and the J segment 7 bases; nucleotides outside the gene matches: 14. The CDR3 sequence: CASSLGPAGRSGEQYF. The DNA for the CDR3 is TGTGCCAGCAGTTTAGGGCCAGCGGGACGGTCGGGGGAGCAGTACTTC.

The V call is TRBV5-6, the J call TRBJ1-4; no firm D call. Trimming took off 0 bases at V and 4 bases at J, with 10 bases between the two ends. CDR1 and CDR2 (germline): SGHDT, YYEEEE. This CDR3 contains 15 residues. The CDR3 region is CASSLEVGFNEKLFF. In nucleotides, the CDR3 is TGTGCCAGCAGCTTGGAGGTTGGATTTAATGAAAAACTGTTTTTT.

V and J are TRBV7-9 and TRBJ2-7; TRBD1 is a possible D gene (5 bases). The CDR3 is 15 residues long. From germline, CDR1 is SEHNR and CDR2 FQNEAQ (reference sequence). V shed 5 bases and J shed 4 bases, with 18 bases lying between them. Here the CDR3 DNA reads TGTGCCAGCAGCCCGGACACCTTTGAGGCATACGAGCAGTACTTC. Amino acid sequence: CASSPDTFEAYEQYF.

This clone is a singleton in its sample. This chain's CDR3 is CASSSLHNEQFF. The CDR3, as DNA: TGTGCCAGCAGTTCCCTTCACAATGAGCAGTTCTTC. The V and J genes are TRBV27 and TRBJ2-1, with no clear D. V was trimmed by 4 bases and J by 5 bases, leaving 6 bases between them. This CDR3 comprises 12 residues. CDR1 MNHEY and CDR2 SMNVEV come from the germline V gene (reference sequence).

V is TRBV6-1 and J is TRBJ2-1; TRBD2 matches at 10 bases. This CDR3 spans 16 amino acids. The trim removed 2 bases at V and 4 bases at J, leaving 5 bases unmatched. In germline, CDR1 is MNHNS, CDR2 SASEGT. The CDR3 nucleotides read TGTGCCAGCAGTGAATCCGTAGCGGGAGGTTACAATGAGCAGTTCTTC. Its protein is CASSESVAGGYNEQFF.

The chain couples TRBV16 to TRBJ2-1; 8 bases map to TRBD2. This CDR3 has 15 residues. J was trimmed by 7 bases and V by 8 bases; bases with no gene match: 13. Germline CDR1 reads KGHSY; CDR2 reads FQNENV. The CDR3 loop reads CASALGQREWNEQFF. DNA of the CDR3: TGTGCCAGCGCTCTGGGCCAGCGGGAGTGGAATGAGCAGTTCTTC.

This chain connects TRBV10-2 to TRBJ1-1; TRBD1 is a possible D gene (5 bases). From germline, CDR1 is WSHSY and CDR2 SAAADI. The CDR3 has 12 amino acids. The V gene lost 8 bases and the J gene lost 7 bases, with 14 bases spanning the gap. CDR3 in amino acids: CASASNRYEAFF. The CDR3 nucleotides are TGCGCCAGCGCGAGTAACAGGTATGAAGCTTTCTTT.

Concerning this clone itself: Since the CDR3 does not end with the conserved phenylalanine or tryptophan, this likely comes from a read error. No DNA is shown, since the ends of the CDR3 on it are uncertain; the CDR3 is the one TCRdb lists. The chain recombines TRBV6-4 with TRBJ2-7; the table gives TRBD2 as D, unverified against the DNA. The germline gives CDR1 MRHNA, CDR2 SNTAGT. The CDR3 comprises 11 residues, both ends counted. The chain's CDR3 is CASNGTSGKRG.

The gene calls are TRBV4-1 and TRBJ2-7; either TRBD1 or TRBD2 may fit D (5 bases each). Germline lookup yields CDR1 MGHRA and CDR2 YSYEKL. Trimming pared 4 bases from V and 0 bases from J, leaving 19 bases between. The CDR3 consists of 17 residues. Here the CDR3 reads CASSPSYLGTPSYEQYF. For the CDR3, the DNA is TGCGCCAGCAGCCCATCTTATTTGGGGACCCCCTCCTACGAGCAGTACTTC.

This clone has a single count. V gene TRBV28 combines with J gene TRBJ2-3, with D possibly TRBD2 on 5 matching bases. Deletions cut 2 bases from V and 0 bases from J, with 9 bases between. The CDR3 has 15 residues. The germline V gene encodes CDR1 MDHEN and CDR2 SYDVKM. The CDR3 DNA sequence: TGTGCCAGCAGTTTAGCCGGGATAAGCACAGATACGCAGTATTTT. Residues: CASSLAGISTDTQYF.

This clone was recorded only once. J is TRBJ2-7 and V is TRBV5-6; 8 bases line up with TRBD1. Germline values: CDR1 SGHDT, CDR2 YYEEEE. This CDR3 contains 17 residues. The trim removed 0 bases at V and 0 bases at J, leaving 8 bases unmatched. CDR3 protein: CASSLVLAGGLSYEQYF. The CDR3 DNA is TGTGCCAGCAGCTTGGTCTTGGCAGGGGGCCTCTCCTACGAGCAGTACTTC.

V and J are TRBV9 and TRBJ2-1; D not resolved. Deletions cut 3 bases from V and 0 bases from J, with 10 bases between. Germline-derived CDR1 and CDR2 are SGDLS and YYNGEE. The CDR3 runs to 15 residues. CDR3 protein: CASSANSSSYNEQFF. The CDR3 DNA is TGTGCCAGCAGCGCCAACTCTAGCTCCTACAATGAGCAGTTCTTC.